Shown below are 9 T cell receptor beta chains from a single sample sequenced in a study of T cell responses to AZD1222 COVID-19 vaccine. Data came from immunoSEQ multiplex PCR; TCRdb stores just in-frame clones and leaves some out. The sample lists tens of thousands of clones; about 89% were seen once. This specimen consisted of peripheral blood, obtained on day 0 of MenACWY control vaccination. These receptors all come from an adult in good health.

The rearrangement uses TRBV10-3 and TRBJ2-1, with a weak D call TRBD2 (5 bases). Germline V CDR1 and CDR2: ENHRY, SYGVKD. The CDR3 extends over 11 amino acids. V lost 6 bases and J 6 bases, leaving 6 bases between the germline ends. This CDR3 reads CAIRAANEQFF. The DNA for the CDR3 is TGTGCCATCAGAGCGGCCAATGAGCAGTTCTTC.

The V gene is TRBV6-2 or TRBV6-3, the J gene TRBJ2-7; D perhaps matches TRBD1 (5 bases). Trimming cost V 3 bases and J 4 bases, with 16 bases left between them. This CDR3 contains 15 residues. Germline V gene data show CDR1 as MNHEY and CDR2 as SVGEGT. Written as DNA, the CDR3 is TGTGCCAGCAGTTATACTGGGTGGGGCTGGTACGAGCAGTACTTC. It yields the protein CASSYTGWGWYEQYF.

V is TRBV10-3 and J is TRBJ2-1; D unresolved. Trimming took 1 base from V and 10 from J, leaving 11 bases between them. The CDR3 length is 13 residues. The germline V gene encodes CDR1 ENHRY and CDR2 SYGVKD. Here the CDR3 DNA reads TGTGCCATCAGTGAGTTGTCGACCTCGGAGCAGTTCTTC. It yields the protein CAISELSTSEQFF.

The chain uses TRBV7-9 and TRBJ1-1; 9 positions agree with TRBD1. V lost 5 bases to trimming and J lost 5 bases; unmatched junction nucleotides: 6. The CDR3 totals 14 residues. CDR1 is SEHNR and CDR2 is FQNEAQ in the germline V gene (reference sequence). CDR3: CASSRTGDGTEAFF. In DNA, the CDR3 is TGTGCCAGCAGCCGGACAGGGGATGGGACTGAAGCTTTCTTT.

The rearrangement links TRBV18 to TRBJ1-5; D is possibly TRBD1 (5 bases). The CDR3 runs to 16 residues. Germline V CDR1 and CDR2: KGHSH, LQKENI. V was pared by 3 bases and J by 4 bases, with 16 bases between. The CDR3 is CASSPSGEGANQPQHF. CDR3 coding DNA: TGTGCCAGCTCACCGTCGGGGGAGGGTGCAAATCAGCCCCAGCATTTT.

The chain employs TRBV24-1 and TRBJ2-1; D call uncertain. Germline-derived CDR1 and CDR2 are KGHDR and SFDVKD. Trimming stripped 8 bases from V and 3 bases from J, with 10 bases between. The CDR3 totals 13 residues. The CDR3 reads CATKVQYYNEQFF. CDR3 in DNA: TGTGCCACCAAGGTACAGTACTACAATGAGCAGTTCTTC.

The chain uses TRBV12-3 or TRBV12-4 and TRBJ1-1, with a weak D call TRBD1 (5 bases). V lost 6 bases and J lost 0, with 8 bases in between. CDR3 length: 13 amino acids. CDR3: CASRGRMNTEAFF. Written as DNA, the CDR3 is TGTGCCAGCAGGGGACGGATGAACACTGAAGCTTTCTTT.

This sequence joins TRBV21-1 and TRBJ1-2; TRBD1 was called by the table and not checked on the DNA. TRBV21-1 is given as a pseudogene. CDR3 length equals 14 residues. For the CDR3, the DNA is TGTGCCAGCAGAATACAGGGGTGGAACTATGGCTACACCTTC. Translation gives CASRIQGWNYGYTF.

A few counts support this clone. The chain has TRBV6-4 and TRBJ1-5; D not resolved. With 6 bases removed from V and 4 bases from J, the gap between germline ends came to 10 bases. CDR1 and CDR2 (germline): MRHNA, SNTAGT. This CDR3 is built from 13 residues. This CDR3 is CASSEGFNQPQHF. The CDR3 coding sequence is TGTGCCAGCAGCGAGGGATTTAATCAGCCCCAGCATTTT.